This T cell receptor (beta chain) is from a study of beta chain features in type 1 diabetes. Notes on the study in general: Patients' naive, central memory and regulatory TCRB repertoires appeared more alike than those of healthy donors.

Stem cell-like memory, regulatory, central memory and naive CD4+ cells were sorted via CD45RO/CCR7/CD25/CD127/CD95/CD27. Populations isolated by sorting all had purity greater than 95%. Sequencing targeted expressed TCRB transcripts, as all isolated RNA had been reverse transcribed. The repertoire was sequenced with immunoSEQ multiplex PCR; TCRdb's copy has only in-frame clones and lacks some. Of 680,000 or so clones listed, about 16% were seen once; the top ten hold about 0.097%. The junction had 8 bases not matched to a gene; V was cut back by 4 bases and J by 7 bases. The germline V gene encodes CDR1 MDHEN and CDR2 SYDVKM. The CDR3 spans 15 residues. Details on this clone: Its specificity is unknown.

The receptor was derived from a man aged 18 to 30 in good health. Sequencing was carried out using naive CD4+ T cells from blood. This chain connects TRBV28 to TRBJ1-5, with TRBD1 matching 9 bases. The CDR3 reads CASSSMDRGIQPQHF. For the CDR3, the DNA is TGTGCCAGCAGTTCCATGGACAGGGGAATACAGCCCCAGCATTTT.